This TCR beta chain is drawn from a study of CD8+ T cells in alopecia areata. Study context: Patients in the treated group were given tofacitinib by mouth, 5 to 10 mg twice a day.

About this clone itself: Its specificity is unknown.

RNA was isolated and reverse transcribed to cDNA, the sequencing template. TCRdb keeps only in-frame clones here, not all; method: immunoSEQ multiplex PCR. The data hold 150,000 to 200,000 clones, with around 60% observed a single time. Alopecia areata patients gave lesional scalp punch biopsies and peripheral blood samples. Broader study findings: Normal scalp showed lower clonality than lesional scalp, especially alopecia totalis/universalis. Resident alphabeta T cells of normal skin are also sequenced in scalp samples.

The sample here was CD4+ T cells sorted from blood, taken at week 0. This TCR was recovered from a human donor with alopecia areata.

The CDR3 loop reads CASSPGHTYEQYF. The CDR3 coding sequence is TGTGCCAGCAGTCCGGGACACACCTACGAGCAGTACTTC. The rearrangement links TRBV6-5 to TRBJ2-7; a weak D match, TRBD1 (6 bases). The CDR3 runs 13 residues. Germline lookup yields CDR1 MNHEY and CDR2 SVGAGI. V lost 5 bases and J 2 bases, leaving 10 bases between the germline ends.